The 32 T cell receptor beta chains below come from one sample, sequenced in a study of T cells in Graves' hyperthyroidism and ophthalmopathy. TCR beta CDR3 sequences were amplified from RNA transcripts. HTBI primers were used for first-round RT-PCR of the TCR CDR3. A single record per CDR3 protein comes from TCRdb applying MiXCR to the multiplex PCR reads. In the table there are approximately 350,000 distinct CDR3 sequences, roughly 15% of which are singletons. The sample consisted of blood. The receptors shown here come from a woman aged 55-70 years with Graves' ophthalmopathy.

This clonotype was detected a few times. V gene TRBV29-1 combines with J gene TRBJ2-7; 11 bases are a match to TRBD1. The V gene's germline CDR1 is SQVTM and CDR2 ANQGSEA. The CDR3 has 14 residues. Trimming cost V 7 bases and J 0 bases; bases outside gene matches: 5. In DNA, the CDR3 is TGCAGCGGCCTTGGGACAGGGGGCTCCTACGAGCAGTACTTC. Protein: CSGLGTGGSYEQYF.

The chain employs TRBV28 and TRBJ2-5, with D perhaps given as TRBD1 or TRBD2 (5 bases each). This CDR3 is 13 amino acids long. V shed 10 bases and J shed 5 bases, with 17 bases lying between them. The germline V gene encodes CDR1 MDHEN and CDR2 SYDVKM. CDR3 residues: CATRDASGETQYF. In nucleotides, the CDR3 is TGTGCCACCCGGGACGCCTCCGGGGAGACCCAGTACTTC.

This clonotype showed up many times. The chain employs TRBV28 and TRBJ2-1; the match to TRBD2 covers 7 bases. Losses at the gene ends were 6 bases for V and 9 bases for J; bases not matched to a gene: 5. Germline V gene lookup returns CDR1 MDHEN and CDR2 SYDVKM. The CDR3 extends over 12 amino acids. The CDR3 protein is CASSGLGGEQFF. CDR3 sequence (DNA): TGTGCCAGCAGCGGACTAGGAGGTGAGCAGTTCTTC. Variable domain in full (rest from reference TRBV28 and TRBJ2-1): DVKVTQSSRYLVKRTGEKVFLECVQDMDHENMFWYRQDPGLGLRLIYFSYDVKMKEKGDIPEGYSVSREKKERFSLILESASTNQTSMYLCASSGLGGEQFFGPGTRLTVL.

DNA of the CDR3: TGTGCCAGCAGCGGATATAGCACAGATACGCAGTATTTT. Its protein is CASSGYSTDTQYF. The V call is TRBV3-1, the J call TRBJ2-3; D is unresolved. Germline-derived CDR1 and CDR2 are LGHDT and YNNKEL (reference sequence). The CDR3 is made up of 13 amino acids. Trimming left V 5 bases short and J 0 bases short, with 6 bases between.

This clonotype was observed a handful of times. This sequence joins TRBV30 and TRBJ1-6; D is unresolved. The CDR3 spans 13 residues. Trimming stripped 0 bases from V and 6 bases from J, with 6 bases between. Germline V gene sequence: CDR1 GTSNPN, CDR2 SVGIG (reference sequence). The CDR3 DNA is TGTGCCTGGAGTGTTGAGGTTAATTCACCCCTCCACTTT. It translates to CAWSVEVNSPLHF.

The chain couples TRBV6-1 to TRBJ1-1; D is uncertain. Germline V gene sequence: CDR1 MNHNS, CDR2 SASEGT. CDR3 length: 12 residues. Trimming cost V 8 bases and J 6 bases, with 13 bases left between them. The CDR3 DNA reads as TGTGCCAGCGGGTTTAGACAAGCTGAAGCTTTCTTT. As protein: CASGFRQAEAFF.

This clonotype was counted between two and nine times. Here the CDR3 reads CAILGTSGSNEQFF. Written as DNA, the CDR3 is TGTGCCATCCTCGGGACTAGCGGGAGTAATGAGCAGTTCTTC. The chain is built from TRBV6-1 and TRBJ2-1, with 14 bases aligning to TRBD2. Germline V gene lookup returns CDR1 MNHNS and CDR2 SASEGT. V shed 10 bases and J 7 bases; nucleotides not matched to a gene: 6. This CDR3 has 14 residues.

There are a few counts of this clonotype. V usage is TRBV11-2 and J usage is TRBJ2-3; D ambiguous. The germline V and J ends were trimmed by 5 bases and 4 bases, with 16 bases remaining between them. The V gene's germline CDR1 is SGHAT and CDR2 FQNNGV. This CDR3 is 15 amino acids long. CDR3 region: CASSIPKVKADTQYF. The CDR3 bases are TGTGCCAGCAGCATCCCAAAAGTTAAGGCAGATACGCAGTATTTT.

This clonotype was detected only a few times. The V and J genes are TRBV5-1 and TRBJ1-1, with a tentative D call TRBD1 (5 bases). The ends were cut back, 4 bases at V and 6 bases at J, with 19 bases in the middle. The CDR3 length is 15 residues. Germline V gene data show CDR1 as SGHRS and CDR2 as YFSETQ. The CDR3 spells CASSPSRGERAEAFF. CDR3 DNA sequence: TGCGCCAGCAGCCCCTCTCGGGGGGAGAGAGCTGAAGCTTTCTTT.

This chain joins TRBV7-2 and TRBJ2-7; D is undetermined. CDR1 and CDR2 (germline): SGHTA, FQGNSA. The CDR3 contains 15 residues. Trimming left V 7 bases short and J 4 bases short, with 20 bases between. CDR3 DNA sequence: TGTGCCAGCACCCCTGGCGGAGCCCACCCTTACGAGCAGTACTTC. As protein: CASTPGGAHPYEQYF.

The chain employs TRBV20-1 and TRBJ2-1, with TRBD2 matching over 9 bases. V lost 5 bases, J lost 2 bases, and 7 bases stayed unmatched. Germline loops: CDR1 DFQATT, CDR2 SNEGSKA (reference sequence). CDR3 length: 15 residues. The CDR3 region has the DNA TGCAGTGCTTGTCTAGCGGGACAAACCTACAATGAGCAGTTCTTC. Translated: CSACLAGQTYNEQFF.

Comments on this clonotype: A much larger clone differs by one base, so this may be a read error. The rearrangement joins TRBV7-9 to TRBJ2-1; D perhaps matches TRBD2 (6 bases). This CDR3 has 12 residues. Germline CDR1 and CDR2: SEHNR and FQNEAQ (reference sequence). Trimming took 5 bases from V and 14 from J, leaving 16 bases between them. The CDR3 nucleotides are TGTGCCAGCAGCCAAGTGAGGGGAGGAGAGTTCTTC. It codes for CASSQVRGGEFF.

CDR3 DNA sequence: TGCAGCGTTTACGGGACTAGCGGTAACACCGGGGAGCTGTTTTTT. It is translated as CSVYGTSGNTGELFF. The chain is built from TRBV29-1 and TRBJ2-2; 11 bases agree with TRBD2. This CDR3 comprises 15 residues. Germline loops: CDR1 SQVTM, CDR2 ANQGSEA. The trim removed 5 bases at V and 2 bases at J, leaving 4 bases unmatched.

This clonotype was seen ten or more times. The rearrangement links TRBV5-1 to TRBJ2-1; D tentatively fits TRBD1 or TRBD2 (5 bases each). The ends were cut back, 6 bases at V and 1 base at J, with 11 bases in the middle. The length of the CDR3 is 14 residues. CDR1 SGHRS and CDR2 YFSETQ come from the germline V gene. CDR3 in DNA: TGCGCCAGCATAGAGGGGCCTTCCTACAATGAGCAGTTCTTC. Its protein is CASIEGPSYNEQFF.

This clonotype was seen a few times. The chain carries TRBV19 and TRBJ2-3; D may be TRBD2 (5 bases). The CDR3 covers 13 residues. Trimming pared 5 bases from V and 6 bases from J, leaving 12 bases between. Per the germline V gene, CDR1 is LNHDA and CDR2 is SQIVND (reference sequence). The CDR3 region is CASSRTGGDTQYF. The CDR3 DNA follows: TGTGCCAGTAGTCGGACGGGCGGGGATACGCAGTATTTT.

The chain joins TRBV20-1 to TRBJ2-2, with TRBD1 identical over 9 bases. This CDR3 comprises 16 residues. Germline V gene lookup returns CDR1 DFQATT and CDR2 SNEGSKA (reference sequence). The J segment lost 4 bases and the V segment lost 1 base, leaving 7 bases of the junction unmatched. In DNA, the CDR3 is TGCAGTGCTAGAGTATTAGGGACAGGGTTCACCGGGGAGCTGTTTTTT. Its translation is CSARVLGTGFTGELFF.

This clonotype came up a few times. V gene TRBV5-1 combines with J gene TRBJ1-4, with 8 bases that match TRBD1. Germline loops: CDR1 SGHRS, CDR2 YFSETQ. The CDR3 loop spans 18 amino acids. The trim removed 2 bases at V and 3 bases at J, leaving 12 bases unmatched. CDR3 sequence reads: CASSFGGTGGASNEKLFF. The CDR3 bases are TGCGCCAGCAGCTTTGGAGGAACAGGGGGTGCCTCTAATGAAAAACTGTTTTTT.

The chain joins TRBV27 to TRBJ1-5, with D perhaps TRBD1 (5 bases). The CDR3 is made up of 18 amino acids. CDR1 is MNHEY and CDR2 is SMNVEV in the germline V gene (reference sequence). Trimming took off 2 bases at V and 4 bases at J, with 21 bases between the two ends. The CDR3 coding sequence is TGTGCCAGCAGTTTAGGTCCCATCAAAGGTAGGGGAAATCAGCCCCAGCATTTT. Encoded protein: CASSLGPIKGRGNQPQHF.

The chain has TRBV20-1 and TRBJ1-5; TRBD1 aligns across 9 bases. Germline V gives CDR1 DFQATT, CDR2 SNEGSKA (reference sequence). CDR3 size: 11 residues. Unmatched junction bases numbered 1, after V lost 5 bases and J lost 8 bases. CDR3 protein: CSAWTGEPQHF. In DNA, the CDR3 is TGCAGTGCTTGGACAGGGGAGCCCCAGCATTTT.

This clonotype was found a few times. This chain uses TRBV6-1 with TRBJ2-1, with D perhaps TRBD1 (7 bases). CDR1 and CDR2 (germline): MNHNS, SASEGT. Deletions cut 5 bases from V and 8 bases from J, with 16 bases between. The CDR3 loop spans 14 amino acids. CDR3 nucleotides: TGTGCCAGCAGTCTCTCCAGGGGGGTCGATGAGCAGTTCTTC. It encodes CASSLSRGVDEQFF.

The chain couples TRBV3-1 to TRBJ2-7; 8 nucleotides match TRBD1. Trimming took 3 bases from V and 3 from J; bases not matched to a gene: 4. Germline CDR1 reads LGHDT; CDR2 reads YNNKEL (reference sequence). This CDR3 has 14 residues. The CDR3 region is CASSHRTGRYEQYF. The CDR3 nucleotides are TGTGCCAGCAGCCACCGGACAGGGCGCTACGAGCAGTACTTC.

In this sample, this clonotype turned up a few times. The chain is built from TRBV20-1 and TRBJ2-7; the match to TRBD2 covers 8 bases. Germline V gives CDR1 DFQATT, CDR2 SNEGSKA (reference sequence). There are 15 residues in the CDR3. The J segment lost 0 bases and the V segment lost 2 bases, leaving 6 bases of the junction unmatched. The CDR3 DNA reads as TGCAGTGCTAGACTTCTAACTAGCGGCTCCTACGAGCAGTACTTC. Translating gives CSARLLTSGSYEQYF.

The rearrangement joins TRBV5-1 to TRBJ2-2; TRBD1 matches 8 bases. V was pared by 4 bases and J by 4 bases, with 9 bases of the junction left unmatched. The length of the CDR3 is 16 residues. Germline values: CDR1 SGHRS, CDR2 YFSETQ. The CDR3, as DNA: TGCGCCAGCAGCCGGGCGTCGCAGGGGGCCACCGGGGAGCTGTTTTTT. As protein: CASSRASQGATGELFF. The variable domain in full, with the rest retrieved from reference TRBV5-1 and TRBJ2-2, is KAGVTQTPRYLIKTRGQQVTLSCSPISGHRSVSWYQQTPGQGLQFLFEYFSETQRNKGNFPGRFSGRQFSNSRSEMNVSTLELGDSALYLCASSRASQGATGELFFGEGSRLTVL.

This clonotype has a count of ten or more. J is TRBJ2-1 and V is TRBV24-1; TRBD2 aligns across 12 bases. CDR3 length: 16 residues. J lost 4 bases, V lost 4 bases, and 4 bases had no gene match. Germline V lookup: CDR1 KGHDR, CDR2 SFDVKD. The CDR3 loop reads CATSDHGLAGYNEQFF. CDR3 DNA sequence: TGTGCCACCAGTGACCACGGACTAGCGGGGTACAATGAGCAGTTCTTC.

This clonotype was seen only a few times. The chain employs TRBV5-1 and TRBJ2-7; D may be TRBD1 or TRBD2 (5 bases each). CDR1 is SGHRS, CDR2 YFSETQ, per germline. This CDR3 is 15 amino acids long. V was clipped by 0 bases and J by 0 bases, with 10 bases between them. The CDR3, as DNA: TGCGCCAGCAGCTTGGGAGGGGCAGACTCCTACGAGCAGTACTTC. Translation gives CASSLGGADSYEQYF.

This clonotype was recorded at least ten times. This chain connects TRBV28 to TRBJ2-7, with 9 positions matching TRBD2. Germline assignment: CDR1 MDHEN and CDR2 SYDVKM. J was trimmed by 3 bases and V by 5 bases; bases with no gene match: 11. The CDR3 runs to 16 residues. CDR3 protein: CASSQLRAGGSYEQYF. The CDR3 region has the DNA TGTGCCAGCAGTCAACTAAGAGCGGGAGGTAGCTACGAGCAGTACTTC.

This clonotype was found many times. This chain joins TRBV28 and TRBJ2-5; possibly TRBD2 for D (5 bases). Germline CDR1 reads MDHEN; CDR2 reads SYDVKM. The CDR3 extends over 14 amino acids. V lost 4 bases to trimming and J lost 2 bases, with 11 bases between them. DNA for the CDR3: TGTGCCAGCAGTTCGGGAAGCCTACAAGAGACCCAGTACTTC. Amino acid sequence: CASSSGSLQETQYF.

This clonotype was picked up many times. The genes are TRBV3-1 and TRBJ2-5; perhaps D is TRBD1 or TRBD2 (7 bases each). The germline V gene has CDR1 LGHDT and CDR2 YNNKEL (reference sequence). V dropped 1 base and J dropped 1 base, with 13 bases sitting between them. This CDR3 comprises 16 residues. CDR3 nucleotides: TGTGCCAGCAGCCAAGGGGGAGGGACAGCCCAAGAGACCCAGTACTTC. Translated: CASSQGGGTAQETQYF.

This clonotype was observed at least ten times. V gene TRBV20-1 combines with J gene TRBJ2-3; 9 bases are a match to TRBD1. Germline-derived CDR1 and CDR2 are DFQATT and SNEGSKA (reference sequence). With 5 bases clipped from V and 0 bases from J, the junction kept 9 bases outside the gene matches. The CDR3 runs to 16 residues. CDR3 residues: CSAAQRTGASTDTQYF. CDR3 DNA: TGCAGTGCTGCACAAAGGACAGGGGCTAGCACAGATACGCAGTATTTT.

J is TRBJ2-1 and V is TRBV3-1; TRBD2 matches 11 bases. CDR3 length: 17 amino acids. V was clipped by 1 base and J by 4 bases; unmatched bases: 6. Germline assignment: CDR1 LGHDT and CDR2 YNNKEL (reference sequence). The CDR3, as DNA: TGTGCCAGCAGCCAAGTAGGTGGGACTAGCGGATACAATGAGCAGTTCTTC. Translated, it gives CASSQVGGTSGYNEQFF.

In this sample, this clonotype turned up many times. The gene calls are TRBV7-9 and TRBJ2-1; 8 bases fit TRBD2. The length of the CDR3 is 16 residues. V lost 0 bases, J lost 9 bases, and 10 bases stayed unmatched. The germline V gene has CDR1 SEHNR and CDR2 FQNEAQ (reference sequence). CDR3 region: CASSLAGAGGLSEQFF. In DNA form, the CDR3 reads TGTGCCAGCAGCTTAGCTGGGGCGGGAGGCCTGAGTGAGCAGTTCTTC. The entire variable domain, with the rest obtained from reference TRBV7-9 and TRBJ2-1, is as follows: DTGVSQNPRHKITKRGQNVTFRCDPISEHNRLYWYRQTLGQGPEFLTYFQNEAQLEKSRLLSDRFSAERPKGSFSTLEIQRTEQGDSAMYLCASSLAGAGGLSEQFFGPGTRLTVL.

This clonotype was seen only a few times. The V call is TRBV28, the J call TRBJ1-6; D is possibly TRBD1 (5 bases). Trimming took off 8 bases at V and 5 bases at J, with 19 bases between the two ends. This CDR3 contains 16 residues. Germline V gene sequence: CDR1 MDHEN, CDR2 SYDVKM. CDR3 nucleotides: TGTGCCAGCGGCACCCTCCGGGACGGGAATAATTCACCCCTCCACTTT. Translation gives CASGTLRDGNNSPLHF.